This T cell receptor beta chain came from a study of T-cell reconstitution after alpha-beta-depleted transplantation in children. General study points: About two months after transplant, alpha-beta T cells reportedly came from several hundred expanded graft clones. T-cell counts and diversity at one year following transplant were attributed mainly to newly produced T cells. The high TCRbeta diversity at day 60 in some patients came from surviving recipient T cells and thymic progenitors.

Unique molecular identifiers tagged the TCRbeta library. From the PCR reads, TCRdb called clonotypes with MiXCR, one entry per CDR3 protein. This table has nearly 200,000 distinct CDR3 sequences, 6.3% appearing once. The CDR3 length is 17 residues. V shed 5 bases and J 7 bases; nucleotides not matched to a gene: 9. CDR1 is ENHRY, CDR2 SYGVKD, per germline. This clonotype was seen ten or more times. Antigen specificity is unknown. This receptor was taken from a girl in the first two years of life with combined immunodeficiency, due to receive a stem cell transplant. The source was PBMCs, collected before TCRalphabeta/CD19-depleted stem cell transplant. The genes are TRBV10-3 and TRBJ2-1, with 15 bases aligning to TRBD2. Here the CDR3 DNA reads TGTGCCATCAGTAAAGGACTAGCGGGGGGGAGGCGGAATGAGCAGTTCTTC. This gives the protein CAISKGLAGGRRNEQFF.